A selection of T cell receptor beta chains follows, all from one sample in a study of T cell responses to AZD1222 COVID-19 vaccine. Profiled with immunoSEQ multiplex PCR; TCRdb holds only in-frame clones, not every one. The data hold 120,000 to 150,000 clones, with about 91% observed a single time. The sample was peripheral blood, taken on day 0 of AZD1222 vaccination. The receptor source for this set is an adult in good health. The CDR3 runs from the conserved cysteine through the conserved F or W. The D gene is left open where the match is weak. Not all rows give a size; the values are once, few, many and, for expanded clones, a class.

clone_size d_call j_call v_call cdr3_nt cdr3_aa
NA TRBD1 TRBJ1-5 TRBV7-2 TGTGCCAGCAGCTTAGGACAGGGACGGGGCCAGCCCCAGCATTTT CASSLGQGRGQPQHF
NA NA TRBJ1-1 TRBV28 TGTGCCGCAAAGGGGGTCACTGAAGCTTTCTTT CAAKGVTEAFF
NA NA TRBJ2-7 TRBV12-3/TRBV12-4 TGTGCCAGCAGTTTATTGGGAGGTCCGTCAAACTTC CASSLLGGPSNF
NA NA TRBJ1-2 TRBV30 TGTGCCTCCGACTCTTCGGGCACCTTC CASDSSGTF
NA TRBD1 TRBJ1-6 TRBV5-4 TGTGCCAGCAGCTTGGGACAGGGTAATTCACCCCTCCACTTT CASSLGQGNSPLHF
NA NA TRBJ1-1 TRBV4-2 TGTGCCAGCAGCCAAGATCTTATCCTAGGGAGTGAAGCTTTCTTT CASSQDLILGSEAFF
NA NA TRBJ1-2 TRBV19 TGTGCCAGTAGGGACCCCCCGGCGTCCTATGGCTACACCTTC CASRDPPASYGYTF
once TRBD2 TRBJ2-1 TRBV24-1 TGTGCCACCAGTTTCCCTGGACTAGCGGGATCCAATGAGCAGTTCTTC CATSFPGLAGSNEQFF
NA NA TRBJ2-1 TRBV28 TGTGCCAGCAGTTTGGCAGGGACTTCCTACAATGAGCAGTTCTTC CASSLAGTSYNEQFF
few TRBD1 TRBJ2-7 TRBV7-2 TGTGCCAGCAGCCGGACAGGGAGCATTTACGAGCAGTACTTC CASSRTGSIYEQYF
NA NA TRBJ1-1 TRBV9 TGTGCCAGCAGCGTAATGGGGGGGAACACTGAAGCTTTCTTT CASSVMGGNTEAFF
NA TRBD2 TRBJ2-2 TRBV14 TGTGCCAGCAGCGATCTAGCGGCAATGGGAGGGGAGCTGTTTTTT CASSDLAAMGGELFF
NA TRBD1 TRBJ1-5 TRBV5-6 TGTGCCAGCAGCTTGTGTCACTGGGACAGGGTAGGTCAGCCCCAGCATTTT CASSLCHWDRVGQPQHF
NA NA TRBJ1-5 TRBV6-1 TGTGCCAGCAGTGAAGGGGCCCATCAGCCCCAGCATTTT CASSEGAHQPQHF
NA NA TRBJ1-6 TRBV3-1/TRBV3-2 TGTGCCAGCAGCCAATGGGGCAGGGAAAAGAAATCACCCCTCCACTTT CASSQWGREKKSPLHF
NA TRBD2 TRBJ2-7 TRBV27 TGTGCCAGCAGTTCAACCCTCCCTGCGGGAGGGGACTCCTACGAGCAGTACTTC CASSSTLPAGGDSYEQYF
NA TRBD1 TRBJ1-5 TRBV7-3 TGTGCCAGCAGCATCCTGACAGGGAGCAATCAGCCCCAGCATTTT CASSILTGSNQPQHF
NA NA TRBJ1-1 TRBV18 TGTGCCAGCTCACCCGGCATTGTGGACACTGAAGCTTTCTTT CASSPGIVDTEAFF
NA TRBD2 TRBJ2-1 TRBV9 TGTGCCAGCAGCGCGGGGGAGGGGCGCGGCAATGAGCAGTTCTTC CASSAGEGRGNEQFF
NA NA TRBJ1-1 TRBV25-1 TGTGCCAGCAGTGGACACTCGAACACTGAAGCTTTCTTT CASSGHSNTEAFF
NA TRBD2 TRBJ2-3 TRBV19 TGTGCCAGTAGTCCCGGGACTAGCGGGAGCTCGCATCGAGGGCAGTATTTT CASSPGTSGSSHRGQYF
NA NA TRBJ1-1 TRBV2 TGTGCCAGCAGCCCCGGGGGAGCAGAAGCTTTCTTT CASSPGGAEAFF
NA NA TRBJ2-1 TRBV5-6 TGTGCCAGCAGCCGACGAAGTTCAAGCTACAATGAGCAGTTCTTC CASSRRSSSYNEQFF
NA NA TRBJ1-3 TRBV11-2 TGTGCCAGCTCCCGAGGCGGGGTCAGGCAAAACACCATATATTTT CASSRGGVRQNTIYF
NA NA TRBJ1-4 TRBV7-9 TGTGCCAGCACTCACAAGGGCACTAATGAAAAACTGTTTTTT CASTHKGTNEKLFF
NA NA TRBJ2-3 TRBV28 TGTGCCAGCAGTTTAAAGGGAACTGCGTATTTT CASSLKGTAYF
NA TRBD1 TRBJ2-7 TRBV27 TGTGCCAGCAGACTGACAGGGGGCTACGAGCAGTACTTC CASRLTGGYEQYF
NA NA TRBJ1-2 TRBV14 TGTGCCAGCAGCCAAGATTTGAAAGGGGTAGGCTACACCTTC CASSQDLKGVGYTF
NA NA TRBJ1-1 TRBV6-5 TGTGCCAGCCAAAACGTTGGCACTGAAGCTTTCTTT CASQNVGTEAFF
NA TRBD2 TRBJ2-1 TRBV28 TGTGCCAGCAGGGTACCTAGCGGGGCTTACAATGAGCAGTTCTTC CASRVPSGAYNEQFF
NA TRBD2 TRBJ2-5 TRBV5-4 TGTGCCAGCAGCTTGGGGCCAAGTGGCGGGAGGGCGGAGACCCAGTACTTC CASSLGPSGGRAETQYF
NA NA TRBJ2-5 TRBV21-1 TGTGCCGTATCAGAGACCCAGTACTTC CAVSETQYF
NA TRBD1 TRBJ1-5 TRBV7-2 TGTGCCAGCAGCCCGGGACAGCGCAATCAGCCCCAGCATTTT CASSPGQRNQPQHF
NA NA TRBJ1-3 TRBV5-1 TGCGCCAGCAGCGCAGACAGGAGGGCTGGAAACACCATATATTTT CASSADRRAGNTIYF
once NA TRBJ2-1 TRBV19 TGTGCCACCTTGAATGGTGGCGGGGAATCTGGTAATGAGCAGTTCTTC CATLNGGGESGNEQFF
NA TRBD1 TRBJ2-2 TRBV11-3 TGTGCCAGCAGCCCCACCTTTAGGACAGGGGGCGTCGGCGGGGAGCTGTTTTTT CASSPTFRTGGVGGELFF
NA TRBD1 TRBJ1-2 TRBV6-6 TGTGCCAGCAGCACTGGGGACAGGGCGGGCTATGGCTACACCTTC CASSTGDRAGYGYTF
few TRBD1 TRBJ1-1 TRBV7-2 TGTGCCAGCAGCGCAGACAGGGCTGGGAACACTGAAGCTTTCTTT CASSADRAGNTEAFF
NA NA TRBJ2-2 TRBV10-3 TGTGCCATTTCCCGGGACTCGAACACCGGGGAGCTGTTTTTT CAISRDSNTGELFF
NA NA TRBJ1-1 TRBV2 TGTGCCAGCAGCCGGGACGGGAACACTGAAGCTTTCTTT CASSRDGNTEAFF
NA NA TRBJ1-2 TRBV25-1 TGTGCCAGCAGTCCAGGGACGGCCTATGGCTACACCTTC CASSPGTAYGYTF
NA NA TRBJ2-4 TRBV28 TGTGCCAGCAGTACGCCGGGGCCGGCCAAAAACATTCAGTACTTC CASSTPGPAKNIQYF